Presented here are 10 T cell receptor beta chains from one specimen sequenced in a study of cytomegalovirus exposure and HLA in healthy donors. The PCR was carried out with 60 Vbeta primers and 13 Jbeta primers. The repertoire was sequenced with immunoSEQ multiplex PCR; TCRdb's copy has only in-frame clones and lacks some. The sample includes over 70,000 clones, about 70% of them seen just once. Sequencing was carried out using PBMCs. The receptors were sampled from a woman aged 45-65 years in good health and CMV-seropositive.

This chain connects TRBV10-3 to TRBJ2-7, with 8 bases aligning to TRBD1. V trimming: 6 bases; J trimming: 0 bases; junction bases outside the gene matches: 7. CDR3 length: 15 amino acids. Germline CDR1 reads ENHRY; CDR2 reads SYGVKD. DNA for the CDR3: TGTGCCATCAGAGATACCGGGACAGGCTCCTACGAGCAGTACTTC. This sequence encodes CAIRDTGTGSYEQYF.

The CDR3 reads CASSVSGGAETQYF. CDR3 nucleotides: TGTGCCAGCTCAGTCAGCGGGGGGGCCGAGACCCAGTACTTC. The V call is TRBV18, the J call TRBJ2-5; 10 nucleotides line up with TRBD2. There are 14 residues in the CDR3. Per the germline V gene, CDR1 is KGHSH and CDR2 is LQKENI. The junction had 5 bases not matched to a gene; V was cut back by 5 bases and J by 5 bases.

The CDR3 sequence: CASSQDRAGNEQYF. Here the CDR3 DNA reads TGTGCCAGCAGCCAAGATAGAGCCGGGAACGAGCAGTACTTC. The rearrangement links TRBV14 to TRBJ2-7, with D possibly matching TRBD2 (5 bases). The V end was cut by 0 bases, the J end by 5 bases, with 11 bases between. The germline gives CDR1 SGHDN, CDR2 FVKESK. The CDR3 runs 14 residues.

This clone came up a few times. CDR3 protein: CASTSRGGVNTEAFF. The DNA of the CDR3 is TGTGCCAGCACCAGTAGGGGGGGCGTGAACACTGAAGCTTTCTTT. The gene calls are TRBV7-9 and TRBJ1-1; TRBD1 is a possible D gene (6 bases). Trimming pared 7 bases from V and 0 bases from J, leaving 15 bases between. Germline lookup yields CDR1 SEHNR and CDR2 FQNEAQ (reference sequence). The CDR3 totals 15 residues.

The CDR3 reads CASSLSLATDTQYF. For the CDR3, the DNA is TGTGCCAGCAGCTTATCATTAGCCACAGATACGCAGTATTTT. The rearrangement joins TRBV7-9 to TRBJ2-3; no firm D call. From germline, CDR1 is SEHNR and CDR2 FQNEAQ (reference sequence). V was pared by 2 bases and J by 2 bases, with 8 bases between. The CDR3 loop spans 14 amino acids.

The J gene is TRBJ1-4, the V gene TRBV6-5, with TRBD1 identical over 7 bases. Unmatched junction bases numbered 8, after V lost 6 bases and J lost 4 bases. This CDR3 is built from 15 residues. From germline, CDR1 is MNHEY and CDR2 SVGAGI. For the CDR3, the DNA is TGTGCCAGCAGACCCCGGACAGGCCTTAATGAAAAACTGTTTTTT. Translation gives CASRPRTGLNEKLFF.

This clone has just a few counts. This chain links TRBV7-2 with TRBJ2-1; 12 bases are a match to TRBD1. Germline CDR1 reads SGHTA; CDR2 reads FQGNSA. The CDR3 totals 13 residues. V lost 8 bases to trimming and J lost 9 bases; unmatched junction nucleotides: 5. The CDR3 DNA reads TGTGCCAGCGGGGACAGGGGGCTATTTGAGCAGTTCTTC. As protein: CASGDRGLFEQFF.

This clone was picked up a small number of times. The chain has TRBV27 and TRBJ2-7; 11 bases are a match to TRBD2. The germline V gene has CDR1 MNHEY and CDR2 SMNVEV (reference sequence). The CDR3 contains 13 residues. The trim removed 5 bases at V and 9 bases at J, leaving 6 bases unmatched. The CDR3 is CASSEATSGVQYF. CDR3 bases: TGTGCCAGCAGTGAAGCGACTAGCGGGGTGCAGTACTTC.

This clone was observed a few times. This rearrangement joins TRBV7-6 to TRBJ2-3; TRBD1 matches at 8 bases. Trimming cost V 3 bases and J 3 bases; bases outside gene matches: 8. The CDR3 spans 16 residues. The germline V gene encodes CDR1 SGHVS and CDR2 FNYEAQ. CDR3 DNA: TGTGCCAGCAGCTTTCCCGGACAGGGTGATACAGATACGCAGTATTTT. Residues: CASSFPGQGDTDTQYF.

This clone was found a few times. Other DNA sequences from this sample encode an identical CDR3 as well. This sequence joins TRBV9 and TRBJ1-5; 9 bases are a match to TRBD1. Germline assignment: CDR1 SGDLS and CDR2 YYNGEE. The trim removed 4 bases at V and 6 bases at J, leaving 5 bases unmatched. The CDR3 consists of 14 residues. The CDR3 here is CASSTGTGIQPQHF. CDR3 sequence (DNA): TGTGCCAGCAGCACCGGGACAGGGATTCAGCCCCAGCATTTT.